These T cell receptor beta chains were read from a single sample in a study of identical twins. TCRdb re-derived calls from the 5' RACE reads in MiXCR, one entry per CDR3 protein. The table records 450,000 or so distinct CDR3 sequences, around 24% of them present only once. In addition, the sample was reused for a study of T cells expressing NK-cell markers.

Material: CD4+ T cells sorted from blood. These receptors were obtained from a woman aged 18-29 years in good health. CDR3s include the opening cysteine and the closing phenylalanine or tryptophan. A D gene is named only where the DNA matches it firmly. Expanded clones are given a class, and other clones once, few, many or no size at all.

cdr3_aa: CASSVEPSLYEQYF
cdr3_nt: TGTGCCAGCAGCGTAGAGCCTAGCCTTTACGAGCAGTACTTC
v_call: TRBV9
j_call: TRBJ2-7
d_call: -
clone_size: few

cdr3_aa: CASRREAGELFF
cdr3_nt: TGTGCCAGCAGGAGGGAGGCCGGGGAGCTGTTTTTT
v_call: TRBV27
j_call: TRBJ2-2
d_call: -
clone_size: many

cdr3_aa: CASSRRTRAIGELFF
cdr3_nt: TGTGCCAGCAGCCGTAGGACTAGGGCCATCGGGGAGCTGTTTTTT
v_call: TRBV9
j_call: TRBJ2-2
d_call: TRBD2
clone_size: few

cdr3_aa: CASSLRWGVGNGPQHF
cdr3_nt: TGTGCCAGCAGTTTAAGGTGGGGGGTGGGGAACGGGCCCCAGCATTTT
v_call: TRBV27
j_call: TRBJ1-5
d_call: -
clone_size: few

cdr3_aa: CASSSGRAAYF
cdr3_nt: TGTGCCAGCAGCTCCGGCCGGGCAGCGTACTTC
v_call: TRBV7-9
j_call: TRBJ2-7
d_call: -
clone_size: few

cdr3_aa: CASSAGYRENGELFF
cdr3_nt: TGTGCCAGCAGCGCTGGTTACAGGGAAAACGGGGAGCTGTTTTTT
v_call: TRBV9
j_call: TRBJ2-2
d_call: -
clone_size: -

cdr3_aa: CSAGLGGNQPQHF
cdr3_nt: TGCAGCGCCGGATTAGGAGGCAATCAGCCCCAGCATTTT
v_call: TRBV29-1
j_call: TRBJ1-5
d_call: -
clone_size: few

cdr3_aa: CAMARTSENTESFF
cdr3_nt: TGTGCCATGGCAAGGACAAGTGAGAACACTGAATCTTTCTTT
v_call: TRBV2
j_call: TRBJ1-1
d_call: -
clone_size: -

cdr3_aa: CASSLARLAADTQYF
cdr3_nt: TGTGCCAGCAGCTTAGCTCGTCTAGCGGCAGATACGCAGTATTTT
v_call: TRBV7-9
j_call: TRBJ2-3
d_call: TRBD2
clone_size: -

cdr3_aa: CASSPLQGGNQPQHF
cdr3_nt: TGTGCCAGCAGTCCCCTACAGGGCGGCAATCAGCCCCAGCATTTT
v_call: TRBV12-3/TRBV12-4
j_call: TRBJ1-5
d_call: -
clone_size: few

cdr3_aa: CASSLAGGDRPYEQYF
cdr3_nt: TGTGCCAGCAGCTTAGCAGGCGGGGACCGACCTTACGAGCAGTACTTC
v_call: TRBV7-4
j_call: TRBJ2-7
d_call: -
clone_size: -

cdr3_aa: CSGQGYTDTQYF
cdr3_nt: TGCAGTGGGCAGGGCTACACAGATACGCAGTATTTT
v_call: TRBV20-1
j_call: TRBJ2-3
d_call: -
clone_size: -

cdr3_aa: CAISEGSIGSNQPQHF
cdr3_nt: TGTGCCATCAGTGAGGGGAGTATCGGCAGCAATCAGCCCCAGCATTTT
v_call: TRBV10-3
j_call: TRBJ1-5
d_call: -
clone_size: few

cdr3_aa: CASARAYEQYF
cdr3_nt: TGTGCCAGCGCTAGAGCCTACGAGCAGTACTTC
v_call: TRBV2
j_call: TRBJ2-7
d_call: -
clone_size: few

cdr3_aa: CATSRLDRGAKNIQYF
cdr3_nt: TGTGCCACCAGCAGGCTGGACAGGGGAGCCAAAAACATTCAGTACTTC
v_call: TRBV15
j_call: TRBJ2-4
d_call: TRBD1
clone_size: -